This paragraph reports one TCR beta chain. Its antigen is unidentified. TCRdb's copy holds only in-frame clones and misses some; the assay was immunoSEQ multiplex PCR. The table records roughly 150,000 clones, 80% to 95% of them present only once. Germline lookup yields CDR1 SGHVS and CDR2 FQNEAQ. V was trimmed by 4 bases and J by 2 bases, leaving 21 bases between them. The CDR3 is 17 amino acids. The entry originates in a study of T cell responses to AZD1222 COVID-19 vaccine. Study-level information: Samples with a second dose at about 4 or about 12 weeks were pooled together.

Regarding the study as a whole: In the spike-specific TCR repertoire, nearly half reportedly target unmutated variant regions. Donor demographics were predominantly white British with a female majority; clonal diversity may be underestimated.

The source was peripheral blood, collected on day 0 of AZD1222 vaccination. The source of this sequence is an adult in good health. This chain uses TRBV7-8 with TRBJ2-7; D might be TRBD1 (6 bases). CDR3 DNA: TGTGCCAGCAGCTCGGCCAGGATCCAGGGGCTAACCTACGAGCAGTACTTC. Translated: CASSSARIQGLTYEQYF.